This T cell receptor beta chain appears in the sequencing data of a study of memory CD4+ T cells and cytomegalovirus serostatus. About the study: This sample comes from healthy Belgian adults, fewer than ten CMV seropositive, 20 to 25 seronegative.

This clone appeared a few times. No antigen is known for it. Study observations and caveats: CMV serostatus prediction reached median AUC around 0.95, or 0.9 with US-trained model. The CMV-associated TCR signature appears largely within the CD4+ memory repertoire.

The data were produced by immunoSEQ multiplex PCR, yet TCRdb's version contains in-frame clones alone and is incomplete. The profile shows some 50,000 clones, under 85% of them singletons. The sort gate was single viable CD3+CD4+CD8-CD45RO+ cells for memory CD4+ T cells. Donors' CMV status reflects serum IgG against pp150, pp28, p38, p52. The receptor's source is an adult in good health and CMV-seronegative. Sequenced sample: memory CD4+ T cells from blood.

The CDR3 DNA reads as TGCAGCGTTATAGCCCTGAACACTGAAGCTTTCTTT. Its protein is CSVIALNTEAFF. The V and J genes are TRBV29-1 and TRBJ1-1; D call uncertain. The CDR3 contains 12 residues. Trimming pared 5 bases from V and 0 bases from J, leaving 7 bases between. CDR1 is SQVTM and CDR2 is ANQGSEA in the germline V gene.